A single sample gave rise to the 29 T cell receptor beta chains below, sequenced in a study of beta chain features in type 1 diabetes. Overall study results and limits: When Type 1 diabetes patients were examined, their TCRB CDR3s proved moderately but significantly shorter in all four CD4+ subsets.

Antigen specificity for these receptors is unknown. Of the isolated RNA, all was reverse transcribed, and so the sequenced material was expressed TCRB transcripts. The data were produced by immunoSEQ multiplex PCR, yet TCRdb's version contains in-frame clones alone and is incomplete. The profile shows under 300,000 clones, approximately 15% of them singletons. The sample comprised naive CD4+ T cells from blood. These receptors originate from a man aged 30-40 years with type 1 diabetes.

This rearrangement joins TRBV5-4 to TRBJ1-3; 7 bases align to TRBD1. V dropped 3 bases and J dropped 9; count of bases not matched to a gene: 9. CDR1 is SGHNT and CDR2 is YYREEE in the germline V gene (reference sequence). The CDR3 length is 14 residues. The CDR3 nucleotides are TGTGCCAGCAGCTCCAGAACAGGGGTTGGCACCATATATTTT. Encoded protein: CASSSRTGVGTIYF.

A few counts support this clone. The rearrangement joins TRBV9 to TRBJ2-7; 7 bases match TRBD1. The trim removed 3 bases at V and 6 bases at J, leaving 6 bases unmatched. CDR1 is SGDLS and CDR2 is YYNGEE in the germline V gene. This CDR3 has 13 amino acids. In DNA form, the CDR3 reads TGTGCCAGCAGCGACCCGACAGGGCTCGAGCAGTACTTC. This gives the protein CASSDPTGLEQYF.

This clone was found a few times. The chain joins TRBV19 to TRBJ1-1, with a possible D match to TRBD1 (5 bases). There are 13 residues in the CDR3. Germline CDR1 reads LNHDA; CDR2 reads SQIVND (reference sequence). V lost 5 bases, J lost 4 bases, and 11 bases lay in between. CDR3 amino acids: CASSPSQGTEAFF. CDR3 sequence (DNA): TGTGCCAGTAGTCCCTCTCAGGGCACTGAAGCTTTCTTT.

This sequence joins TRBV29-1 and TRBJ1-4; TRBD1 agrees at 7 bases. The CDR3 covers 14 residues. The V segment lost 8 bases and the J segment 5 bases; nucleotides outside the gene matches: 11. Per the germline V gene, CDR1 is SQVTM and CDR2 is ANQGSEA. The CDR3 region has the DNA TGCAGCTTCAAATCGCCGACAGGGAATGAAAAACTGTTTTTT. Translation gives CSFKSPTGNEKLFF.

The V gene is TRBV5-1, the J gene TRBJ2-2; 12 bases are shared with TRBD1. In germline, CDR1 is SGHRS, CDR2 YFSETQ. CDR3 size: 19 residues. Germline trimming cut 0 bases from V and 7 bases from J; bases unmatched to any gene: 13. Here the CDR3 DNA reads TGCGCCAGCAGCTTGGCGCCGGGGACAGGGGGCATCCGGAGCGGGGAGCTGTTTTTT. As protein: CASSLAPGTGGIRSGELFF. The whole variable domain, filled in from reference TRBV5-1 and TRBJ2-2, reads KAGVTQTPRYLIKTRGQQVTLSCSPISGHRSVSWYQQTPGQGLQFLFEYFSETQRNKGNFPGRFSGRQFSNSRSEMNVSTLELGDSALYLCASSLAPGTGGIRSGELFFGEGSRLTVL.

This clone was counted a few times. The chain uses TRBV4-1 and TRBJ2-1, with unresolved D. This CDR3 region has 15 residues. V gave up 0 bases and J gave up 12 bases, with 18 bases separating them. Germline lookup yields CDR1 MGHRA and CDR2 YSYEKL. CDR3 DNA sequence: TGCGCCAGCAGCCAAGATCTATTTTGGGCTACCGGGCAGTTCTTC. Amino acids: CASSQDLFWATGQFF.

The chain links TRBV27 to TRBJ1-1, with D unclear. The germline V and J ends were trimmed by 3 bases and 6 bases, with 14 bases remaining between them. From germline, CDR1 is MNHEY and CDR2 SMNVEV (reference sequence). The CDR3 loop spans 14 amino acids. The CDR3 loop reads CASSFSGFPPEAFF. The CDR3 nucleotides are TGTGCCAGCAGTTTTTCGGGGTTCCCACCTGAAGCTTTCTTT.

This clone was picked up a small number of times. V and J are TRBV27 and TRBJ2-7; 7 bases map to TRBD1. CDR3 length: 15 amino acids. The J segment lost 2 bases and the V segment lost 5 bases, leaving 9 bases of the junction unmatched. CDR1 and CDR2 from the germline V gene are MNHEY and SMNVEV (reference sequence). The CDR3 nucleotides read TGTGCCAGCAGTGGACCGGGACAGTACCCCTACGAGCAGTACTTC. Translating gives CASSGPGQYPYEQYF.

V usage is TRBV27 and J usage is TRBJ2-7; the match to TRBD2 covers 11 bases. The CDR3 spans 21 residues. The junction had 22 bases not matched to a gene; V was cut back by 2 bases and J by 4 bases. Per the germline V gene, CDR1 is MNHEY and CDR2 is SMNVEV (reference sequence). In nucleotides, the CDR3 is TGTGCCAGCAGTTTACGGCAGGGGATAAGTTTAGCGGGAGGGCCTATTTACGAGCAGTACTTC. Translating gives CASSLRQGISLAGGPIYEQYF.

The J gene is TRBJ2-3, the V gene TRBV15, with 12 bases aligning to TRBD2. Germline V gives CDR1 LNHNV, CDR2 YYDKDF (reference sequence). Trimming removed 4 bases from V and 4 bases from J; junction bases left unmatched: 6. This CDR3 spans 16 amino acids. Here the CDR3 reads CATSTGLAGPPDTQYF. The CDR3 DNA follows: TGTGCCACCAGCACAGGACTAGCGGGGCCCCCAGATACGCAGTATTTT.

This clone was seen a few times. This rearrangement joins TRBV7-6 to TRBJ2-2; D unresolved. This CDR3 region has 14 residues. CDR1 and CDR2 (germline): SGHVS, FNYEAQ. Trimming cost V 8 bases and J 0 bases, with 10 bases left between them. The CDR3 bases are TGTGCCAGCTGTCCCCTCCCGAACACCGGGGAGCTGTTTTTT. It translates to CASCPLPNTGELFF. The full variable domain, completed using reference TRBV7-6 and TRBJ2-2, is GAGVSQSPRYKVTKRGQDVALRCDPISGHVSLYWYRQALGQGPEFLTYFNYEAQQDKSGLPNDRFSAERPEGSISTLTIQRTEQRDSAMYRCASCPLPNTGELFFGEGSRLTVL.

The V and J genes are TRBV29-1 and TRBJ2-5; TRBD1 matches at 9 bases. Germline trimming cut 4 bases from V and 5 bases from J; bases unmatched to any gene: 14. Germline V lookup: CDR1 SQVTM, CDR2 ANQGSEA. The CDR3 loop spans 16 amino acids. The CDR3 nucleotides read TGCAGCGTTGCGAGGGGGACAGGGAGTGGCGTTGAGACCCAGTACTTC. Translation: CSVARGTGSGVETQYF.

The CDR3 sequence is CAWSPPGLAEDTQYF. The CDR3, as DNA: TGTGCCTGGAGCCCTCCGGGACTAGCAGAAGATACGCAGTATTTT. V gene TRBV30 combines with J gene TRBJ2-3, with 9 bases matching TRBD2. The V gene end was trimmed by 3 bases and the J gene end by 5 bases; junction bases not matched to a gene: 9. Per germline, CDR1 GTSNPN and CDR2 SVGIG (reference sequence). The CDR3 spans 15 residues. Using reference TRBV30 and TRBJ2-3 for the parts outside the CDR3, the full variable domain is SQTIHQWPATLVQPVGSPLSLECTVEGTSNPNLYWYRQAAGRGLQLLFYSVGIGQISSEVPQNLSASRPQDRQFILSSKKLLLSDSGFYLCAWSPPGLAEDTQYFGPGTRLTVL.

CDR3 DNA: TGCGCCAGCAGCTTGCCTAGCGGGAGTGTGGAGACCCAGTACTTC. Translating it yields CASSLPSGSVETQYF. The chain recombines TRBV5-1 with TRBJ2-5; the match to TRBD2 covers 10 bases. CDR1 and CDR2 from the germline V gene are SGHRS and YFSETQ. The CDR3 has 15 residues. V dropped 1 base and J dropped 5; count of bases not matched to a gene: 5.

Comment on this clone: Other DNA sequences in the sample encode the same CDR3. The V gene is TRBV29-1, the J gene TRBJ2-7, with 7 positions matching TRBD1. CDR3 length: 13 residues. From germline, CDR1 is SQVTM and CDR2 ANQGSEA. V was pared by 4 bases and J by 5 bases, with 8 bases of the junction left unmatched. DNA of the CDR3: TGCAGCGTTGCCGAGACAGGGTTGGACGAGCAGTACTTC. As protein: CSVAETGLDEQYF.

In its sample, this clone was seen a few times. As DNA, the CDR3 is TGCAGCGTTGGGTCTAGGGGAAACACCGGGGAGCTGTTTTTT. Translated: CSVGSRGNTGELFF. The rearrangement joins TRBV29-1 to TRBJ2-2, with D possibly TRBD1 on 5 matching bases. The germline V and J ends were trimmed by 4 bases and 2 bases, with 11 bases remaining between them. The CDR3 has 14 amino acids. Germline-derived CDR1 and CDR2 are SQVTM and ANQGSEA.

The chain links TRBV18 to TRBJ2-5; D not certain. Germline CDR1 KGHSH, CDR2 LQKENI. This CDR3 contains 13 residues. V was shortened by 3 bases and J by 2 bases, with 7 bases between the two germline ends. CDR3 sequence: CASSPELQETQYF. For the CDR3, the DNA is TGTGCCAGCTCACCCGAACTACAAGAGACCCAGTACTTC.

The CDR3 here is CASRIQGLYNEQFF. CDR3 DNA sequence: TGTGCCAGCAGAATTCAGGGACTATACAATGAGCAGTTCTTC. V and J are TRBV2 and TRBJ2-1; TRBD2 agrees at 7 bases. CDR3 length: 14 amino acids. V was clipped by 6 bases and J by 4 bases; unmatched bases: 6. The germline gives CDR1 SNHLY, CDR2 FYNNEI.

This clone appeared a few times. This chain uses TRBV5-1 with TRBJ2-3, with TRBD2 matching 10 bases. Trimming removed 0 bases from V and 3 bases from J; junction bases left unmatched: 4. Germline loops: CDR1 SGHRS, CDR2 YFSETQ. This CDR3 comprises 16 residues. This CDR3 is CASSLAASGGTDTQYF. CDR3 in DNA: TGCGCCAGCAGCTTGGCGGCTAGCGGGGGTACAGATACGCAGTATTTT.

This clone was counted only a few times. The chain joins TRBV28 to TRBJ2-1; TRBD2 aligns across 7 bases. Germline V gives CDR1 MDHEN, CDR2 SYDVKM. The trim removed 6 bases at V and 9 bases at J, leaving 14 bases unmatched. The CDR3 totals 15 residues. This CDR3 is CASRSAGADEGEQFF. The CDR3 DNA reads as TGTGCCAGCAGGTCGGCGGGAGCCGATGAGGGTGAGCAGTTCTTC.

This clone was observed a few times. The V and J genes are TRBV7-2 and TRBJ1-6, with TRBD1 identical over 10 bases. V shed 1 base, J shed 9 bases, and the junction held 3 bases outside the gene matches. This CDR3 region has 15 residues. Per the germline V gene, CDR1 is SGHTA and CDR2 is FQGNSA. The CDR3 spells CASSLGGQGSSPLHF. The CDR3 DNA reads TGTGCCAGCAGCTTAGGGGGACAGGGGAGTTCACCCCTCCACTTT.

The table lists this clone with a few counts. In DNA, the CDR3 is TGTGCCAGCAGCGTAGCTACGGGTAGTCGTCGGGAGACCCAGTACTTC. It yields the protein CASSVATGSRRETQYF. V usage is TRBV9 and J usage is TRBJ2-5, with D unclear. V gave up 0 bases and J gave up 5 bases, with 17 bases separating them. This CDR3 spans 16 amino acids. Germline V CDR1 and CDR2: SGDLS, YYNGEE. The full variable domain, with the rest looked up from reference TRBV9 and TRBJ2-5, is DSGVTQTPKHLITATGQRVTLRCSPRSGDLSVYWYQQSLDQGLQFLIQYYNGEERAKGNILERFSAQQFPDLHSELNLSSLELGDSALYFCASSVATGSRRETQYFGPGTRLLVL.

The CDR3 is CAWSIGDPGNQPQHF. The DNA for the CDR3 is TGTGCCTGGAGTATAGGAGACCCCGGCAATCAGCCCCAGCATTTT. The chain links TRBV30 to TRBJ1-5; D ambiguous. The CDR3 has 15 residues. Germline CDR1 reads GTSNPN; CDR2 reads SVGIG (reference sequence). V was pared by 2 bases and J by 2 bases, with 13 bases between.

This sequence joins TRBV30 and TRBJ2-7; the match to TRBD1 covers 10 bases. Germline loops: CDR1 GTSNPN, CDR2 SVGIG (reference sequence). V dropped 0 bases and J dropped 3; count of bases not matched to a gene: 17. The CDR3 is made up of 19 amino acids. The CDR3 sequence is CAWSVSLGTLTGGFYEQYF. DNA for the CDR3: TGTGCCTGGAGTGTATCTCTGGGTACTTTGACAGGGGGCTTCTACGAGCAGTACTTC. Full variable domain (rest looked up from reference TRBV30 and TRBJ2-7): SQTIHQWPATLVQPVGSPLSLECTVEGTSNPNLYWYRQAAGRGLQLLFYSVGIGQISSEVPQNLSASRPQDRQFILSSKKLLLSDSGFYLCAWSVSLGTLTGGFYEQYFGPGTRLTVT.

In its sample, this clone was seen a few times. The gene calls are TRBV4-1 and TRBJ1-1; a possible D gene is TRBD1 (5 bases). The CDR3 consists of 17 residues. In germline, CDR1 is MGHRA, CDR2 YSYEKL. V lost 2 bases and J 0 bases, leaving 16 bases between the germline ends. CDR3 DNA: TGCGCCAGCAGCCAATCTGGTTATCAGGGTTTGAACACTGAAGCTTTCTTT. It translates to CASSQSGYQGLNTEAFF.

The chain carries TRBV7-6 and TRBJ2-1; 13 bases are a match to TRBD2. The CDR3 runs to 17 residues. Germline CDR1 and CDR2: SGHVS and FNYEAQ. V gave up 5 bases and J gave up 1 base; unmatched junction bases: 5. For the CDR3, the DNA is TGTGCCAGCAGCATACTAGCGGGAGGGGTGTCCTACAATGAGCAGTTCTTC. Its protein is CASSILAGGVSYNEQFF.

The chain carries TRBV6-6 and TRBJ1-5; D call uncertain. Per germline, CDR1 MNHNY and CDR2 SVGAGI (reference sequence). The germline V and J ends were trimmed by 2 bases and 3 bases, with 11 bases remaining between them. CDR3 length: 15 residues. This chain's CDR3 is CASSYTRRDNQPQHF. In DNA, the CDR3 is TGTGCCAGCAGTTACACGCGGCGGGACAATCAGCCCCAGCATTTT.

The table lists this clone with a few counts. DNA of the CDR3: TGCAGCGTTGTCCCGGGGGAGAACACCGGGGAGCTGTTTTTT. It specifies CSVVPGENTGELFF. V usage is TRBV29-1 and J usage is TRBJ2-2; D might be TRBD2 (6 bases). The V and J ends lost 4 bases and 1 base respectively, with 10 bases between them. The germline CDR1 and CDR2 sequences are SQVTM and ANQGSEA. CDR3 length: 14 residues.

V usage is TRBV9 and J usage is TRBJ1-6; a possible D gene is TRBD1 (5 bases). The CDR3 spans 17 residues. In germline, CDR1 is SGDLS, CDR2 YYNGEE. V was cut by 3 bases and J by 2 bases, with 15 bases left in between. The CDR3 DNA reads as TGTGCCAGCAGCGGGACATACCCGAGCCCCTATAATTCACCCCTCCACTTT. Amino acid sequence: CASSGTYPSPYNSPLHF.